This record concerns one TCR beta chain sequence. Its matching antigen is unknown. Researchers report immunoSEQ v3.0 was run at survey level. The repertoire was sequenced with immunoSEQ multiplex PCR; TCRdb's copy has only in-frame clones and lacks some. Altogether 20,000 to 25,000 clones are present, around three quarters being singletons, with the ten largest covering about 14%. Germline V CDR1 and CDR2: SGDLS, YYNGEE. V lost 6 bases and J lost 4, with 13 bases in between. The length of the CDR3 is 13 residues. This specimen belongs to a study of long-term antiretroviral therapy in people with HIV. The study's findings and limits: Although diversity increased after ART, it remained lower than in transplant donor controls.

Post-ART PBMC samples numbered at least two per donor, and pre-ART ones at least one. Treatment of all HIV participants took place in the United States. Every specimen held between roughly 0.85-11 million cryopreserved PBMC. These were thawed and washed before DNA extraction. The chain is built from TRBV9 and TRBJ1-2; no reliable D call. The TCR was taken from a woman aged 30 to 39 with HIV. This specimen consisted of unsorted PBMCs, obtained 2.9 years after starting antiretroviral therapy. This CDR3 reads CASMEGYGYGYTF. In DNA, the CDR3 is TGTGCCAGCATGGAGGGATATGGCTATGGCTACACCTTC.